This TCR beta chain was identified during a study of blood T cell repertoires in COVID-19. Study overall: The United States, Italy and Spain were the sources of the acute and convalescent COVID-19 samples. Sources were T cells, B-cell-depleted T cells, or PBMCs; the material itself was cDNA or gDNA.

Germline CDR1 and CDR2: SGHRS and YFSETQ. Trimming cost V 4 bases and J 6 bases, with 14 bases left between them. The CDR3 consists of 13 residues. Original handling: Quantification of nucleated cells was approximated via reference gene primer amplification. The assay was immunoSEQ multiplex PCR, and TCRdb's table has in-frame clones only and misses some. The V and J calls and the clone size are those of that table, but D and trimming were determined from the DNA. The table lists 75,000 to 95,000 clones, 87% of them singletons. The sample holds a few counts of this clone. The chain uses TRBV5-1 and TRBJ2-7; possible D gene TRBD1, 5 bases. The specimen was peripheral blood. The TCR was taken from a human donor in a cohort sampled during active COVID-19. The CDR3 DNA sequence: TGCGCCAGCAGCGCTACCGACAGAGGCGAGCAGTACTTC. It is translated as CASSATDRGEQYF.